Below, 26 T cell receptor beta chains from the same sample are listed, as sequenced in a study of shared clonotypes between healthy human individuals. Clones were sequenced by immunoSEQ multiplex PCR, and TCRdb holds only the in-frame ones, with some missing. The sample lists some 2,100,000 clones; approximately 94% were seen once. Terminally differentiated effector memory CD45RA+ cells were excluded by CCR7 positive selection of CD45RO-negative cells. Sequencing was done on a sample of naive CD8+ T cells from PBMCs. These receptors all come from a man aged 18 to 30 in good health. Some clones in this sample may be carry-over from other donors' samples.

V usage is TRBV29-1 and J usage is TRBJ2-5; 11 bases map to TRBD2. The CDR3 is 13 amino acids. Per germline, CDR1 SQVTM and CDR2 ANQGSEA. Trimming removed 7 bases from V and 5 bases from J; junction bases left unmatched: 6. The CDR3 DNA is TGCAGCGCTGTAGCGGGAGGGTGGGAGACCCAGTACTTC. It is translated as CSAVAGGWETQYF.

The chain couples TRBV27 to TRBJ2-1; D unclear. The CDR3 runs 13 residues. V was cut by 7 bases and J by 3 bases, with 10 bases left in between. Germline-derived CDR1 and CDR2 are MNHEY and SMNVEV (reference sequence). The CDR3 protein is CASIWTNYNEQFF. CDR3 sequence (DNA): TGTGCCAGCATCTGGACGAACTACAATGAGCAGTTCTTC.

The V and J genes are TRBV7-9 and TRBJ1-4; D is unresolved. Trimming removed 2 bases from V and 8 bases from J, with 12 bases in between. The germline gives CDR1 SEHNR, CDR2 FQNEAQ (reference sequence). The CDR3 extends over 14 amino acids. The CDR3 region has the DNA TGTGCCAGCAGCTTAAACCTCGGGCAAGAAAAACTGTTTTTT. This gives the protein CASSLNLGQEKLFF.

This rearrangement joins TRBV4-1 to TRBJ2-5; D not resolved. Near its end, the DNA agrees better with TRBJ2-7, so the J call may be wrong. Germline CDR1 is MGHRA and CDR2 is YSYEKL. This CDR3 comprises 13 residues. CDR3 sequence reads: CASSPLGSYEQYF. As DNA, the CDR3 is TGCGCCAGCAGCCCGCTAGGCTCCTACGAGCAGTACTTC.

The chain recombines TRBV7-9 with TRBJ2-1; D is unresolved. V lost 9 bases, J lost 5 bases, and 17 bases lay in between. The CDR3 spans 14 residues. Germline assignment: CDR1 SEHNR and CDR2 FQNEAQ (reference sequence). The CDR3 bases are TGTGCCAGTAAAGCGTGGGATGGCGACAATGAGCAGTTCTTC. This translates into CASKAWDGDNEQFF.

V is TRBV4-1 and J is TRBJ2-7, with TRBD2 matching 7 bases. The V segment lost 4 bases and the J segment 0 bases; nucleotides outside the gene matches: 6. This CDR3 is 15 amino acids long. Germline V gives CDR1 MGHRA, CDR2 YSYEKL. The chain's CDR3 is CASSPPGRASYEQYF. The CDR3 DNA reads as TGCGCCAGCAGCCCCCCAGGGAGGGCCTCCTACGAGCAGTACTTC.

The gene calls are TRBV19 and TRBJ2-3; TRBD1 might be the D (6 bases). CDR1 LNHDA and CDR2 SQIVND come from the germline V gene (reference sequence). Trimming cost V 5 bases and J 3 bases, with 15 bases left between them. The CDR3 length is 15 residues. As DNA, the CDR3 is TGTGCCAGTAGTGACAGGACAACGGCGACAGATACGCAGTATTTT. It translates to CASSDRTTATDTQYF. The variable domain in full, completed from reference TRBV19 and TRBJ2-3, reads DGGITQSPKYLFRKEGQNVTLSCEQNLNHDAMYWYRQDPGQGLRLIYYSQIVNDFQKGDIAEGYSVSREKKESFPLTVTSAQKNPTAFYLCASSDRTTATDTQYFGPGTRLTVL.

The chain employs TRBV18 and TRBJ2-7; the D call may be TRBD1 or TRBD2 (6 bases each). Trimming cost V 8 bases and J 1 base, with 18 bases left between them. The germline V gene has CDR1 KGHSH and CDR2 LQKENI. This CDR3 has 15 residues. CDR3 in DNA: TGTGCCAGCGGGCCTGGGGGGCGCTTGTCCTACGAGCAGTACTTC. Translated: CASGPGGRLSYEQYF.

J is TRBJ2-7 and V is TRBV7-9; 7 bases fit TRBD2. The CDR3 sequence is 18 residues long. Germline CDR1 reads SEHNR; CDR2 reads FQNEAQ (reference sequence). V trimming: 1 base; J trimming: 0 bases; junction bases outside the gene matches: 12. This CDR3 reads CASSLVGPSGRGSYEQYF. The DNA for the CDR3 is TGTGCCAGCAGCTTAGTAGGGCCCTCTGGGAGGGGCTCCTACGAGCAGTACTTC.

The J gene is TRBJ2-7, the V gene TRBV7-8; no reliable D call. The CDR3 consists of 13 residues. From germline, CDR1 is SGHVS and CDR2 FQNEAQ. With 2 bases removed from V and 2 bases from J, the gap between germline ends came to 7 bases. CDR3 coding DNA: TGTGCCAGCAGCTTACACGGTCCCTACGAGCAGTACTTC. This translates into CASSLHGPYEQYF.

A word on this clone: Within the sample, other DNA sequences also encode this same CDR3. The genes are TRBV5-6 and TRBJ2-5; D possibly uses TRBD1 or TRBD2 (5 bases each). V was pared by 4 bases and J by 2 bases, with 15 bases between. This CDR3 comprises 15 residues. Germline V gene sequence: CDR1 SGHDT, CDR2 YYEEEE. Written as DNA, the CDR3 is TGTGCCAGCAGCCTCCCCGGGACCGAGCAAGAGACCCAGTACTTC. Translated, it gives CASSLPGTEQETQYF.

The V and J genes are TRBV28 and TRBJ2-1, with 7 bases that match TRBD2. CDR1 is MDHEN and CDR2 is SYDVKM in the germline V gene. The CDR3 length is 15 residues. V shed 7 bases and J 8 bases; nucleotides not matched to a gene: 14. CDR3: CASTSAGEQADEQFF. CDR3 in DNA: TGTGCCAGCACCTCTGCGGGAGAGCAGGCTGATGAGCAGTTCTTC.

The CDR3 loop reads CASSLGQGWYEQYF. The CDR3 DNA follows: TGTGCCAGCAGCCTAGGACAGGGGTGGTACGAGCAGTACTTC. The V call is TRBV7-2, the J call TRBJ2-7, with 9 nucleotides matching TRBD1. Germline lookup yields CDR1 SGHTA and CDR2 FQGNSA. CDR3 length: 14 residues. V was pared by 5 bases and J by 4 bases, with 6 bases of the junction left unmatched.

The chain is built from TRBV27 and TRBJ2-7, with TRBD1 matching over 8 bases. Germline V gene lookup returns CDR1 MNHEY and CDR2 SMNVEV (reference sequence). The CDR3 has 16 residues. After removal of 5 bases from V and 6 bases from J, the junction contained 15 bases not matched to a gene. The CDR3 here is CASSPIDRGPTLEQYF. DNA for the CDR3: TGTGCCAGCAGTCCAATCGACAGGGGCCCTACCCTCGAGCAGTACTTC.

The CDR3 here is CASRTYRTEYGYTF. As DNA, the CDR3 is TGTGCCAGCAGGACCTACCGGACGGAGTATGGCTACACCTTC. The rearrangement joins TRBV6-1 to TRBJ1-2, with no clear D. Trimming removed 6 bases at V and 5 bases at J, with 16 bases between. The CDR3 sequence is 14 residues long. CDR1 is MNHNS and CDR2 is SASEGT in the germline V gene.

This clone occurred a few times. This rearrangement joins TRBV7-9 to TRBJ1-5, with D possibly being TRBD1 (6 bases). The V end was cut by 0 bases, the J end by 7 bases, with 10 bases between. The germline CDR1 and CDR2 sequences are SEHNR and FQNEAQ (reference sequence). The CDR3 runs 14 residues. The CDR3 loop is CASSLATGGQPQHF. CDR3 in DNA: TGTGCCAGCAGCTTAGCGACAGGAGGGCAGCCCCAGCATTTT.

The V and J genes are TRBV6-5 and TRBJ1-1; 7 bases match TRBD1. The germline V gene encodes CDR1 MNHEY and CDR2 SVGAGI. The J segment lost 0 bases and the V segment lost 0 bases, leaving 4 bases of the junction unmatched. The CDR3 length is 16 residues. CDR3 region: CASSYSSGQVNTEAFF. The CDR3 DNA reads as TGTGCCAGCAGTTACTCTTCTGGACAGGTGAACACTGAAGCTTTCTTT.

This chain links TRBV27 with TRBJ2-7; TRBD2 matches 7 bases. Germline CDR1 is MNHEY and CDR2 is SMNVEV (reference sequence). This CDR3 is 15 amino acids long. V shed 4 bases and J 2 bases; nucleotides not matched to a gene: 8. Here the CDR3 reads CASSWTGEGPYEQYF. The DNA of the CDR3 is TGTGCCAGCAGTTGGACTGGGGAGGGGCCCTACGAGCAGTACTTC.

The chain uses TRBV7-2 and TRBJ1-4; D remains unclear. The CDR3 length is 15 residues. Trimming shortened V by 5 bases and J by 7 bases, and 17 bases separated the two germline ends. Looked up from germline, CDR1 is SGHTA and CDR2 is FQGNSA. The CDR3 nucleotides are TGTGCCAGCAGCGCCTCCGGGTCTCGGGGTGAAAAACTGTTTTTT. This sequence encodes CASSASGSRGEKLFF.

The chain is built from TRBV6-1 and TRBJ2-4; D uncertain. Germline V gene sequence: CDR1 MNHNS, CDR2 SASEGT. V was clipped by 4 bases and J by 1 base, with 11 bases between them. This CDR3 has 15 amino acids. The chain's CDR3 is CASSVGFVAKNIQYF. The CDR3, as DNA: TGTGCCAGCAGTGTAGGGTTCGTTGCCAAAAACATTCAGTACTTC.

CDR3 sequence (DNA): TGTGCCAGCAGTTTTATGGCAGGGGGCTATGAGCAGTACTTC. Translation gives CASSFMAGGYEQYF. This sequence joins TRBV27 and TRBJ2-7; 8 bases are shared with TRBD1. V dropped 3 bases and J dropped 7; count of bases not matched to a gene: 8. Looked up from germline, CDR1 is MNHEY and CDR2 is SMNVEV (reference sequence). This CDR3 contains 14 residues.

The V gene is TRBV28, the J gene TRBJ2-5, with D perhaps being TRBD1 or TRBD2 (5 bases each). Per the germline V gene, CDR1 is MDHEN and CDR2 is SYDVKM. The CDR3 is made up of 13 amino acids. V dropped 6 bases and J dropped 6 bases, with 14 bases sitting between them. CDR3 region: CASSLPGRKTQYF. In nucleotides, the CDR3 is TGTGCCAGCAGCCTACCGGGGCGAAAGACCCAGTACTTC.

The DNA for the CDR3 is TGTGCCAGCAGTTACAGGATTGGGGTCGAGCAGTACTTC. Amino acids: CASSYRIGVEQYF. The chain is built from TRBV6-5 and TRBJ2-7; D uncertain. This CDR3 has 13 amino acids. V lost 2 bases to trimming and J lost 6 bases, with 11 bases between them. Germline V gives CDR1 MNHEY, CDR2 SVGAGI.

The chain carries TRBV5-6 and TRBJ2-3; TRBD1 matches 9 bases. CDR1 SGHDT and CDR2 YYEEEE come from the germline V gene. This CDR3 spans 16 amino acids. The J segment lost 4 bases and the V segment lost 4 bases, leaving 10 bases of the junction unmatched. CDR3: CASSRLTGGVPDTQYF. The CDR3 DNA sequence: TGTGCCAGCAGCCGACTGACAGGGGGAGTCCCAGATACGCAGTATTTT.

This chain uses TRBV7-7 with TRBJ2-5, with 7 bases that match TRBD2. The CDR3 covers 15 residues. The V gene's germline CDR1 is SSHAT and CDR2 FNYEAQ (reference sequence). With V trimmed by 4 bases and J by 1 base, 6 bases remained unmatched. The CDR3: CASSYGGSVQETQYF. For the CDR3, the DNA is TGTGCCAGCAGCTACGGGGGGAGCGTCCAAGAGACCCAGTACTTC.

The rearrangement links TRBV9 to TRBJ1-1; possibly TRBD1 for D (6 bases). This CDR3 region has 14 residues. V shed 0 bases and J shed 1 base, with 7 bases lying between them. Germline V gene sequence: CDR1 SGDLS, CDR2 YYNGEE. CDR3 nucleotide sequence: TGTGCCAGCAGCGTAGACAGGGAGAACACTGAAGCTTTCTTT. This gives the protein CASSVDRENTEAFF.